This T cell receptor (beta chain) was documented in a study of blood T cell repertoires in COVID-19. At the level of the study: Researchers got acute and convalescent COVID-19 samples from the United States, Italy and Spain. The cDNA or gDNA used as material had been derived from T cells, B-cell-depleted T cells, or PBMCs.

Produced via immunoSEQ multiplex PCR; TCRdb's table is partial and in-frame only. The sample lists 100,000 or so clones, 79% occurring once. The TCR was taken from a human donor in a cohort sampled during active COVID-19. Source material: peripheral blood.

The chain's CDR3 is CASSERALTGPEQYF. The CDR3 nucleotides read TGCGCCAGCAGTGAGAGAGCCCTGACAGGACCCGAGCAGTACTTC. The V gene is TRBV10-2, the J gene TRBJ2-7, with TRBD1 as a possible D gene (6 bases). Per the germline V gene, CDR1 is WSHSY and CDR2 is SAAADI. The V and J ends lost 2 bases and 6 bases respectively, with 17 bases between them. This CDR3 contains 15 residues.